This passage covers 18 T cell receptor beta chains from one sample sequenced in a study of shared clonotypes between healthy human individuals. The method was immunoSEQ multiplex PCR; TCRdb's version includes in-frame clones alone and lacks a portion of them. This table has roughly 1 million clones, 70% to 80% appearing once. The sample comprised memory CD4+ T cells from PBMCs. Documented subset: CD45RA-negative fraction. Receptors were obtained from a man aged 18 to 35 in good health. Some clones in this sample may be carry-over from other donors' samples.

The genes are TRBV15 and TRBJ1-5, with D perhaps matching TRBD1 (5 bases). The CDR3 totals 16 residues. Germline V lookup: CDR1 LNHNV, CDR2 YYDKDF (reference sequence). Trimming removed 1 base from V and 1 base from J, with 11 bases in between. CDR3 amino acids: CATSRAPAGSNQPQHF. The CDR3 nucleotides read TGTGCCACCAGCAGAGCCCCCGCAGGGAGCAATCAGCCCCAGCATTTT. The entire variable domain, with the rest obtained from reference TRBV15 and TRBJ1-5, is as follows: DAMVIQNPRYQVTQFGKPVTLSCSQTLNHNVMYWYQQKSSQAPKLLFHYYDKDFNNEADTPDNFQSRRPNTSFCFLDIRSPGLGDTAMYLCATSRAPAGSNQPQHFGDGTRLSIL.

A note on this clone: One end of the junction varies from germline; a read error may be responsible. The chain carries TRBV11-2 and TRBJ2-1; the match to TRBD1 covers 7 bases. Germline V CDR1 and CDR2: SGHAT, FQNNGV. This CDR3 has 12 residues. CDR3 sequence: CASSLDPGTEIF. The CDR3 DNA reads TGTGCCAGCAGTCTTGACCCCGGGACAGAGATCTTC.

This clone was found a few times. Other nucleotide sequences from this sample produce the same CDR3. The gene calls are TRBV6-5 and TRBJ1-5; 9 bases are a match to TRBD1. CDR1 is MNHEY and CDR2 is SVGAGI in the germline V gene. V trimming: 9 bases; J trimming: 5 bases; junction bases outside the gene matches: 2. The CDR3 has 12 amino acids. CDR3 DNA sequence: TGTGCCAGTCGGACAGGGGATCAGCCCCAGCATTTT. Translated, it gives CASRTGDQPQHF.

The chain employs TRBV7-9 and TRBJ1-5; 9 bases are shared with TRBD1. CDR3 length equals 14 residues. V lost 5 bases, J lost 6 bases, and 5 bases stayed unmatched. Germline assignment: CDR1 SEHNR and CDR2 FQNEAQ (reference sequence). CDR3 in DNA: TGTGCCAGCAGCCTGGGACAGGGAAGTCAGCCCCAGCATTTT. This gives the protein CASSLGQGSQPQHF.

The chain employs TRBV28 and TRBJ2-2; 8 bases match TRBD2. Losses at the gene ends were 5 bases for V and 1 base for J; bases not matched to a gene: 6. CDR3 length: 16 amino acids. Germline lookup yields CDR1 MDHEN and CDR2 SYDVKM. The CDR3 loop is CASSPTGTRNTGELFF. The DNA of the CDR3 is TGTGCCAGCAGTCCAACCGGGACTAGGAACACCGGGGAGCTGTTTTTT.

This clone has a handful of counts. The CDR3 spells CASSLGSGQPQHF. CDR3 coding DNA: TGTGCCAGCAGCCTCGGGTCCGGCCAGCCCCAGCATTTT. The J gene is TRBJ1-5, the V gene TRBV9, with D uncertain. V lost 4 bases to trimming and J lost 7 bases, with 12 bases between them. Germline CDR1 SGDLS, CDR2 YYNGEE. This CDR3 spans 13 amino acids. The full variable domain, with the rest looked up from reference TRBV9 and TRBJ1-5, is DSGVTQTPKHLITATGQRVTLRCSPRSGDLSVYWYQQSLDQGLQFLIQYYNGEERAKGNILERFSAQQFPDLHSELNLSSLELGDSALYFCASSLGSGQPQHFGDGTRLSIL.

The genes are TRBV19 and TRBJ1-2; D may be TRBD1 (5 bases). The V gene lost 5 bases and the J gene lost 1 base, with 17 bases spanning the gap. The CDR3 spans 16 residues. Germline CDR1 LNHDA, CDR2 SQIVND (reference sequence). CDR3 in amino acids: CASSGGRVDFNYGYTF. The DNA for the CDR3 is TGTGCCAGTAGTGGGGGACGCGTAGACTTTAACTATGGCTACACCTTC.

Many counts were recorded for this clone. This rearrangement joins TRBV4-1 to TRBJ2-2; weak D call: TRBD1 (6 bases). The CDR3 is 14 residues long. Deletions cut 6 bases from V and 7 bases from J, with 15 bases between. Germline lookup yields CDR1 MGHRA and CDR2 YSYEKL. CDR3 DNA sequence: TGCGCCAGCAGTCGTATAACAGGGTTCGGGGAGCTGTTTTTT. Translating it yields CASSRITGFGELFF.

The sample holds one count of this clone. V gene TRBV11-2 combines with J gene TRBJ2-7; D is unclear. Germline V CDR1 and CDR2: SGHAT, FQNNGV. The CDR3 has 13 amino acids. Trimming removed 5 bases from V and 4 bases from J, with 12 bases in between. The CDR3 spells CASSPRTLYEQYF. In DNA form, the CDR3 reads TGTGCCAGCAGCCCCCGGACCCTTTACGAGCAGTACTTC.

The chain is built from TRBV6-1 and TRBJ2-7, with 9 bases matching TRBD2. The CDR3 extends over 14 amino acids. The junction had 13 bases not matched to a gene; V was cut back by 11 bases and J by 5 bases. Germline V gene lookup returns CDR1 MNHNS and CDR2 SASEGT. The CDR3 nucleotides are TGTGCCTCCGACCTGAGGACTAGCGCCGACGAGCAGTACTTC. It specifies CASDLRTSADEQYF.

The chain employs TRBV5-1 and TRBJ1-4; TRBD1 agrees at 10 bases. V lost 0 bases, J lost 8 bases, and 4 bases stayed unmatched. Germline V gene sequence: CDR1 SGHRS, CDR2 YFSETQ. This CDR3 region has 15 residues. CDR3 sequence (DNA): TGCGCCAGCAGCTTGGAGGGGACAGGGGAAGAAAAACTGTTTTTT. This sequence encodes CASSLEGTGEEKLFF.

Only one count was recorded for this clone. The V call is TRBV19, the J call TRBJ2-7; 8 bases line up with TRBD1. Germline CDR1 LNHDA, CDR2 SQIVND (reference sequence). V shed 4 bases and J 3 bases; nucleotides not matched to a gene: 8. This CDR3 spans 15 amino acids. The DNA for the CDR3 is TGTGCCAGTAGTACACGGACAGGGCCCTACTACGAGCAGTACTTC. Translating gives CASSTRTGPYYEQYF.

The sample holds a few counts of this clone. The chain combines TRBV4-3 with TRBJ1-1, with 7 bases aligning to TRBD1. CDR3 length: 15 residues. The V segment lost 0 bases and the J segment 5 bases; nucleotides outside the gene matches: 6. Looked up from germline, CDR1 is LGHNA and CDR2 is YSLEER. DNA for the CDR3: TGCGCCAGCAGCCAAGACGGGACAGCCGGGACTGAAGCTTTCTTT. This sequence encodes CASSQDGTAGTEAFF.

As concerns this clone: The same CDR3 arises from other DNA sequences in this sample as well. The chain combines TRBV5-1 with TRBJ2-3, with TRBD2 identical over 7 bases. In germline, CDR1 is SGHRS, CDR2 YFSETQ. Trimming at V came to 0 bases and at J to 0 bases, leaving 4 bases not matched to a gene. This CDR3 is built from 16 residues. CDR3 nucleotide sequence: TGCGCCAGCAGCTTGGGGGGGACTACAAGCACAGATACGCAGTATTTT. Encoded protein: CASSLGGTTSTDTQYF. The variable domain in full, completed from reference TRBV5-1 and TRBJ2-3, reads KAGVTQTPRYLIKTRGQQVTLSCSPISGHRSVSWYQQTPGQGLQFLFEYFSETQRNKGNFPGRFSGRQFSNSRSEMNVSTLELGDSALYLCASSLGGTTSTDTQYFGPGTRLTVL.

The chain uses TRBV2 and TRBJ2-5; possibly TRBD1 for D (5 bases). V lost 5 bases and J 3 bases, leaving 10 bases between the germline ends. Germline CDR1 reads SNHLY; CDR2 reads FYNNEI. This CDR3 spans 13 amino acids. CDR3 sequence (DNA): TGTGCCAGCAGTTTTAGGGGCGAAGAGACCCAGTACTTC. As protein: CASSFRGEETQYF.

V gene TRBV15 combines with J gene TRBJ2-4, with 7 nucleotides matching TRBD1. Per germline, CDR1 LNHNV and CDR2 YYDKDF (reference sequence). The CDR3 runs to 13 residues. V shed 5 bases and J 11 bases; nucleotides not matched to a gene: 9. The CDR3 region has the DNA TGTGCCACCAGCTCGGGACAGCAATTACTTCAGTACTTC. Protein: CATSSGQQLLQYF.

This sequence joins TRBV2 and TRBJ2-1, with D uncertain. The V gene lost 3 bases and the J gene lost 8 bases, with 11 bases spanning the gap. This CDR3 spans 13 amino acids. Germline V lookup: CDR1 SNHLY, CDR2 FYNNEI. The CDR3 here is CASSDGRSHEQFF. The CDR3 coding sequence is TGTGCCAGCAGTGACGGACGCTCGCATGAGCAGTTCTTC.

The chain links TRBV7-2 to TRBJ2-7, with 10 bases aligning to TRBD2. CDR1 and CDR2 from the germline V gene are SGHTA and FQGNSA. V gave up 5 bases and J gave up 3 bases; unmatched junction bases: 7. The CDR3 sequence is 15 residues long. CDR3: CASSPLAGVVYEQYF. CDR3 DNA sequence: TGTGCCAGCAGCCCGCTAGCGGGAGTGGTCTACGAGCAGTACTTC. The full variable domain, with the rest looked up from reference TRBV7-2 and TRBJ2-7, is GAGVSQSPSNKVTEKGKDVELRCDPISGHTALYWYRQSLGQGLEFLIYFQGNSAPDKSGLPSDRFSAERTGGSVSTLTIQRTQQEDSAVYLCASSPLAGVVYEQYFGPGTRLTVT.